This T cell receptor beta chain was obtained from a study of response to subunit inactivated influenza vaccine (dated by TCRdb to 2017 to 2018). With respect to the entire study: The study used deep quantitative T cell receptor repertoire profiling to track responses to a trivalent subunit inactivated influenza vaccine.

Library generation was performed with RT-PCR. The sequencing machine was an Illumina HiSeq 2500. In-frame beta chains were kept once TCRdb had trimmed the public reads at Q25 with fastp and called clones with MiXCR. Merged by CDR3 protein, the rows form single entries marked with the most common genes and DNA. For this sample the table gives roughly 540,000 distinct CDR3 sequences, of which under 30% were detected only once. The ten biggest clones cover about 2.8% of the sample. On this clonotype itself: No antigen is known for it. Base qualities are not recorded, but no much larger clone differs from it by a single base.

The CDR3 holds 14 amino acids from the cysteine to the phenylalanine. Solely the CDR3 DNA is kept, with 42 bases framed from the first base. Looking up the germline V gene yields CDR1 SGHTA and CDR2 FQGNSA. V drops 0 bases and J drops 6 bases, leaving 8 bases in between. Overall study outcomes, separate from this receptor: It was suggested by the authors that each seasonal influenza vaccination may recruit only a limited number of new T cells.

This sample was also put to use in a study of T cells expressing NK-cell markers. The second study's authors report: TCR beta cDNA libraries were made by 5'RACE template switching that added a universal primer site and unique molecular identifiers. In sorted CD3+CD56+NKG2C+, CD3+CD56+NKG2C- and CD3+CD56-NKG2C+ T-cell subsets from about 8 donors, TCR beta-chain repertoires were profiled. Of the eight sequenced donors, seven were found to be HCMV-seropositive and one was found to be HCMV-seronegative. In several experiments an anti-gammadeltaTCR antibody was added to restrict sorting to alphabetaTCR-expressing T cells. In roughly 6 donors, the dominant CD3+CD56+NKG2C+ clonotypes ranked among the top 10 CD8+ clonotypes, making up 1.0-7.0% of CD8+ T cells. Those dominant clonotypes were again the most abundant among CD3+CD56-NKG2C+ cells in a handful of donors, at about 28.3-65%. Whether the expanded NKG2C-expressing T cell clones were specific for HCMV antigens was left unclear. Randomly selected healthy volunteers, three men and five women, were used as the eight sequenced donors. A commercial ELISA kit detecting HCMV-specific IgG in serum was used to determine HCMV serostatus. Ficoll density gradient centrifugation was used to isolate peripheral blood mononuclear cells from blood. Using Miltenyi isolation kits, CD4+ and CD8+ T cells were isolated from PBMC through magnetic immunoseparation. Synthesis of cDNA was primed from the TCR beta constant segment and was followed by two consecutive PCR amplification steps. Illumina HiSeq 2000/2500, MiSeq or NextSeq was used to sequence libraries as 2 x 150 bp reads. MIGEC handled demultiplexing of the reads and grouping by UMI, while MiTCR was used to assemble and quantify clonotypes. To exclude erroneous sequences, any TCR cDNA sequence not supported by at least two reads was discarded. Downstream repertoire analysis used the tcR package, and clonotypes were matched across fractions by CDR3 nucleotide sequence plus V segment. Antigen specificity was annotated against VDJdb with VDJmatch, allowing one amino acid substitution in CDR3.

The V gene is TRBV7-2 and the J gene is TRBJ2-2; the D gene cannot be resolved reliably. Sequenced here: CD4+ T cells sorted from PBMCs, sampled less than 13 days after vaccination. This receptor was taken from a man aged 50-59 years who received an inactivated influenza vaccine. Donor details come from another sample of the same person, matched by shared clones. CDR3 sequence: CASSLAYTSGELFF. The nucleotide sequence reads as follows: TGTGCCAGCAGCTTAGCGTATACGTCCGGGGAGCTGTTTTTT.